The 24 T cell receptor beta chains below come from one sample, sequenced in a study of T cell responses to AZD1222 COVID-19 vaccine. This table comes from immunoSEQ multiplex PCR, and its TCRdb copy is limited to in-frame clones, with some not included. Of some 140,000 clones in the sample, around 92% are singletons; the top ten hold 1.5% to 2%. The sequenced sample was peripheral blood, obtained on day 0 of AZD1222 vaccination. Every receptor here comes from an adult in good health.

The chain has TRBV5-1 and TRBJ2-3, with 10 bases fitting TRBD2. The germline CDR1 and CDR2 sequences are SGHRS and YFSETQ. The CDR3 extends over 15 amino acids. V was clipped by 0 bases and J by 3 bases; unmatched bases: 1. The DNA for the CDR3 is TGCGCCAGCAGCTTGGGGACTAGCGGAACAGATACGCAGTATTTT. This codes for CASSLGTSGTDTQYF.

This clone was seen only once. The V call is TRBV3-1 (or the pseudogene TRBV3-2), the J call TRBJ2-3; D is undetermined. The length of the CDR3 is 14 residues. V was clipped by 0 bases and J by 4 bases, with 8 bases between them. Germline V gene sequence: CDR1 LGHDT, CDR2 YNNKEL (reference sequence). The CDR3 sequence: CASSQDQAADTQYF. CDR3 in DNA: TGTGCCAGCAGCCAAGATCAGGCCGCAGATACGCAGTATTTT.

The chain joins TRBV4-3 to TRBJ2-5, with TRBD2 identical over 10 bases. J was trimmed by 0 bases and V by 0 bases; bases with no gene match: 4. The CDR3 loop spans 17 amino acids. Germline V lookup: CDR1 LGHNA, CDR2 YSLEER. CDR3 sequence reads: CASSQDVTSGYQETQYF. CDR3 in DNA: TGCGCCAGCAGCCAAGATGTGACTAGCGGGTACCAAGAGACCCAGTACTTC.

This clone was seen once. The CDR3 loop reads CASSEGLGPHEQYF. As DNA, the CDR3 is TGTGCCAGCAGTGAAGGGTTAGGCCCCCACGAGCAGTACTTC. The genes are TRBV6-1 and TRBJ2-7; unclear D gene. The V end lost 1 base, the J end lost 5 bases, and 12 bases lay between the germline ends. Germline V gene data show CDR1 as MNHNS and CDR2 as SASEGT. The length of the CDR3 is 14 residues.

The CDR3 spells CASSLGSGENTGELFF. The CDR3 DNA sequence: TGTGCCAGCAGCTTAGGGTCAGGCGAGAACACCGGGGAGCTGTTTTTT. This chain connects TRBV7-9 to TRBJ2-2; D is unresolved. Germline values: CDR1 SEHNR, CDR2 FQNEAQ (reference sequence). The V end was cut by 1 base, the J end by 1 base, with 10 bases between. This CDR3 spans 16 amino acids.

The chain has TRBV11-2 and TRBJ2-2; D perhaps matches TRBD1 (5 bases). This CDR3 comprises 14 residues. The germline V gene has CDR1 SGHAT and CDR2 FQNNGV. Trimming shortened V by 0 bases and J by 5 bases, and 7 bases separated the two germline ends. CDR3 sequence reads: CASSLDRETGELFF. The CDR3 nucleotides read TGTGCCAGCAGCTTAGACAGGGAAACCGGGGAGCTGTTTTTT.

This chain links TRBV5-1 with TRBJ1-6, with 8 positions matching TRBD1. Germline trimming cut 3 bases from V and 11 bases from J; bases unmatched to any gene: 10. The CDR3 has 15 residues. Germline loops: CDR1 SGHRS, CDR2 YFSETQ. CDR3 region: CASSSLDRARTPLHF. CDR3 DNA sequence: TGCGCCAGCAGCTCCCTGGACAGGGCCCGAACACCCCTCCACTTT.

In this sample, this clone turned up a few times. The chain employs TRBV18 and TRBJ2-2; D is perhaps TRBD1 or TRBD2 (7 bases each). V lost 2 bases to trimming and J lost 3 bases, with 16 bases between them. Germline V lookup: CDR1 KGHSH, CDR2 LQKENI. The CDR3 runs to 17 residues. The CDR3 sequence is CASSPKGGGAYTGELFF. The CDR3 region has the DNA TGTGCCAGCTCACCAAAGGGAGGGGGCGCCTACACCGGGGAGCTGTTTTTT.

The chain carries TRBV7-9 and TRBJ1-1; D might be TRBD1 (6 bases). V was pared by 1 base and J by 10 bases, with 10 bases between. Germline loops: CDR1 SEHNR, CDR2 FQNEAQ (reference sequence). The CDR3 is made up of 12 amino acids. CDR3 DNA: TGTGCCAGCAGCTTAGACCAGGGGAGAGCTTTCTTT. Translated, it gives CASSLDQGRAFF. Based on the CDR3 plus reference TRBV7-9 and TRBJ1-1, the full variable domain is DTGVSQNPRHKITKRGQNVTFRCDPISEHNRLYWYRQTLGQGPEFLTYFQNEAQLEKSRLLSDRFSAERPKGSFSTLEIQRTEQGDSAMYLCASSLDQGRAFFGQGTRLTVV.

V is TRBV19 and J is TRBJ1-1; D remains ambiguous. Trimming pared 4 bases from V and 11 bases from J, leaving 17 bases between. Germline V gene lookup returns CDR1 LNHDA and CDR2 SQIVND (reference sequence). This CDR3 is built from 13 residues. The CDR3 is CASSKGLRDEAFF. For the CDR3, the DNA is TGTGCCAGTAGTAAGGGCCTACGGGATGAGGCTTTCTTT.

J is TRBJ2-5 and V is TRBV2; 8 bases are a match to TRBD2. Trimming cost V 5 bases and J 1 base; bases outside gene matches: 9. Germline CDR1 reads SNHLY; CDR2 reads FYNNEI. The CDR3 extends over 16 amino acids. The CDR3: CASSRQAGARQETQYF. The CDR3 DNA reads as TGTGCCAGCAGTCGTCAAGCGGGGGCCCGCCAAGAGACCCAGTACTTC.

The chain recombines TRBV3-1 (or the pseudogene TRBV3-2) with TRBJ2-3; D gene unclear. CDR1 is LGHDT, CDR2 YNNKEL, per germline (reference sequence). Trimming left V 2 bases short and J 6 bases short, with 18 bases between. The CDR3 extends over 16 amino acids. The CDR3: CASSQLGPKGRDTQYF. The CDR3 region has the DNA TGTGCCAGCAGCCAACTAGGACCAAAGGGCCGCGATACGCAGTATTTT.

V is TRBV11-3 and J is TRBJ1-1; 8 positions match TRBD1. The germline CDR1 and CDR2 sequences are SGHNT and YENEEA. This CDR3 contains 15 residues. Germline trimming cut 4 bases from V and 5 bases from J; bases unmatched to any gene: 9. The CDR3 loop reads CASSWAGTGGTEAFF. In DNA form, the CDR3 reads TGTGCCAGCAGCTGGGCCGGGACAGGAGGTACTGAAGCTTTCTTT.

This chain joins TRBV4-2 and TRBJ1-2, with 8 positions matching TRBD1. This CDR3 contains 17 residues. CDR1 is LGHNA, CDR2 YNFKEQ, per germline. V was clipped by 2 bases and J by 3 bases; unmatched bases: 11. CDR3 bases: TGTGCCAGCAGCCAAAATCCCCGGACAGGGTTGTACTATGGCTACACCTTC. It encodes CASSQNPRTGLYYGYTF.

J is TRBJ2-6 and V is TRBV2, with D possibly being TRBD1 (5 bases). Germline CDR1 is SNHLY and CDR2 is FYNNEI. The CDR3 extends over 14 amino acids. Trimming left V 11 bases short and J 4 bases short, with 15 bases between. CDR3 region: CARNQGSGANVLTF. Here the CDR3 DNA reads TGTGCCCGCAACCAGGGTTCAGGGGCCAACGTCCTGACTTTC.

The chain has TRBV7-8 and TRBJ2-5, with no clear D. Between the trimmed V and J ends, which lost 4 bases and 2 bases, there was a span of 14 bases. The CDR3 is made up of 15 amino acids. Germline CDR1 SGHVS, CDR2 FQNEAQ. The CDR3, as DNA: TGTGCCAGCAGCTCACCCCTAGGATCTCAAGAGACCCAGTACTTC. This encodes CASSSPLGSQETQYF.

The chain has TRBV5-1 and TRBJ2-3; 8 positions agree with TRBD2. The germline V gene encodes CDR1 SGHRS and CDR2 YFSETQ. CDR3 size: 16 residues. The V segment lost 0 bases and the J segment 2 bases; nucleotides outside the gene matches: 5. In DNA form, the CDR3 reads TGCGCCAGCAGCTTGGGAGGCGGGGGGACCACAGATACGCAGTATTTT. It translates to CASSLGGGGTTDTQYF.

CDR3 loop: CASSLGDSYNYGYTF. CDR3 DNA: TGCGCCAGCAGCTTGGGGGACAGCTATAACTATGGCTACACCTTC. The chain couples TRBV5-1 to TRBJ1-2; 7 bases map to TRBD1. CDR1 and CDR2 from the germline V gene are SGHRS and YFSETQ. The CDR3 has 15 residues. V shed 0 bases and J 1 base; nucleotides not matched to a gene: 3.

The V call is TRBV7-9, the J call TRBJ2-7, with D unresolved. There are 13 residues in the CDR3. V lost 4 bases and J 4 bases, leaving 11 bases between the germline ends. The germline gives CDR1 SEHNR, CDR2 FQNEAQ (reference sequence). The CDR3 sequence is CASSWDRWYEQYF. CDR3 nucleotide sequence: TGTGCCAGCAGCTGGGATCGTTGGTACGAGCAGTACTTC.

V usage is TRBV5-1 and J usage is TRBJ1-5; D remains ambiguous. CDR1 SGHRS and CDR2 YFSETQ come from the germline V gene. This CDR3 comprises 13 residues. Deletions cut 0 bases from V and 7 bases from J, with 8 bases between. CDR3 amino acids: CASSLGEGQPQHF. In nucleotides, the CDR3 is TGCGCCAGCAGCTTGGGGGAGGGACAGCCCCAGCATTTT.

The rearrangement joins TRBV5-5 to TRBJ1-3; 7 nucleotides align to TRBD1. CDR1 SGHKS and CDR2 YYEKEE come from the germline V gene (reference sequence). This CDR3 comprises 17 residues. The junction had 6 bases not matched to a gene; V was cut back by 0 bases and J by 0 bases. The CDR3 loop reads CASSLGPQGSSGNTIYF. DNA for the CDR3: TGTGCCAGCAGCTTGGGTCCACAGGGGAGCTCTGGAAACACCATATATTTT.

The chain is built from TRBV6-6 and TRBJ1-2; the match to TRBD1 covers 8 bases. The germline CDR1 and CDR2 sequences are MNHNY and SVGAGI (reference sequence). This CDR3 contains 12 residues. V gave up 10 bases and J gave up 3 bases; unmatched junction bases: 4. This CDR3 reads CATSTGDYGYTF. CDR3 nucleotide sequence: TGTGCCACTTCGACAGGGGACTATGGCTACACCTTC.

The chain couples TRBV18 to TRBJ2-7, with 13 bases matching TRBD2. J gave up 6 bases and V 3 bases, and 8 bases lay outside the gene matches. In germline, CDR1 is KGHSH, CDR2 LQKENI. This CDR3 is built from 16 residues. In DNA, the CDR3 is TGTGCCAGCTCACCTCGCACTAGCGGGGGGGCCAGCGAGCAGTACTTC. Its protein product is CASSPRTSGGASEQYF. Complete variable domain (other parts from reference TRBV18 and TRBJ2-7): NAGVMQNPRHLVRRRGQEARLRCSPMKGHSHVYWYRQLPEEGLKFMVYLQKENIIDESGMPKERFSAEFPKEGPSILRIQQVVRGDSAAYFCASSPRTSGGASEQYFGPGTRLTVT.

V usage is TRBV18 and J usage is TRBJ1-4, with no clear D. The V and J ends lost 2 bases and 0 bases respectively, with 10 bases between them. This CDR3 is built from 16 residues. Per the germline V gene, CDR1 is KGHSH and CDR2 is LQKENI. Written as DNA, the CDR3 is TGTGCCAGCTCACCAAACGCCGCCGCAACTAATGAAAAACTGTTTTTT. It encodes CASSPNAAATNEKLFF.